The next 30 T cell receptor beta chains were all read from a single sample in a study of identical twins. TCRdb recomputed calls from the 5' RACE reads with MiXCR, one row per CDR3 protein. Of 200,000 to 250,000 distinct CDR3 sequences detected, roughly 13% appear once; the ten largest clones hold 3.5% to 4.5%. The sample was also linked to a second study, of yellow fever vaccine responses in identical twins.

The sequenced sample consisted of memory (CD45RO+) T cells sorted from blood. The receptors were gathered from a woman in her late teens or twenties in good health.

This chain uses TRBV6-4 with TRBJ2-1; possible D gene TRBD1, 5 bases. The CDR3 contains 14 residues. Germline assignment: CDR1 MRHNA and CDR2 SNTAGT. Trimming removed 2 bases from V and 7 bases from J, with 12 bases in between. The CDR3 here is CASSDETVSNEQFF. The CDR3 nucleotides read TGTGCCAGCAGTGACGAGACAGTCTCGAATGAGCAGTTCTTC.

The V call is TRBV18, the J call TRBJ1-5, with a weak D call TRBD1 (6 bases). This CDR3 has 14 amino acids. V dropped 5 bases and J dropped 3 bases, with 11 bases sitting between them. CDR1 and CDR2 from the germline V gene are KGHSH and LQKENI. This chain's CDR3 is CASSSGVVNQPQHF. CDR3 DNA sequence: TGTGCCAGCTCATCAGGGGTAGTCAATCAGCCCCAGCATTTT.

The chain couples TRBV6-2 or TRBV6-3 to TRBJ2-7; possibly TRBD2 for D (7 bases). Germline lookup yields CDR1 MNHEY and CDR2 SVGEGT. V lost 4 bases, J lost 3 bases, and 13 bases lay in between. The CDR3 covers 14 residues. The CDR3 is CASSWEGGFYEQYF. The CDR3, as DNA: TGTGCCAGCAGTTGGGAGGGGGGATTCTACGAGCAGTACTTC.

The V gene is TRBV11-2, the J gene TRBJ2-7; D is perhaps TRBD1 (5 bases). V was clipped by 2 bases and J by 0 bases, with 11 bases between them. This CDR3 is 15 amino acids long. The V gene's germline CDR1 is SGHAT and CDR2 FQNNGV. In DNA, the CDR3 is TGTGCCAGCAGCTTATTTCCCAGGGACTCCTACGAGCAGTACTTC. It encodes CASSLFPRDSYEQYF. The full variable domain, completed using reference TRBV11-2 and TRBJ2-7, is EAGVAQSPRYKIIEKRQSVAFWCNPISGHATLYWYQQILGQGPKLLIQFQNNGVVDDSQLPKDRFSAERLKGVDSTLKIQPAKLEDSAVYLCASSLFPRDSYEQYFGPGTRLTVT.

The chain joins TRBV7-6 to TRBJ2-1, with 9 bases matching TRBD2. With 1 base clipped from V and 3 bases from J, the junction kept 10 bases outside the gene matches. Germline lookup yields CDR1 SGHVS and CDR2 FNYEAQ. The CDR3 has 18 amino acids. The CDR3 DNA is TGTGCCAGCAGCTTAGGGGCGGGGGGGCCACTCAGCTACAATGAGCAGTTCTTC. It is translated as CASSLGAGGPLSYNEQFF.

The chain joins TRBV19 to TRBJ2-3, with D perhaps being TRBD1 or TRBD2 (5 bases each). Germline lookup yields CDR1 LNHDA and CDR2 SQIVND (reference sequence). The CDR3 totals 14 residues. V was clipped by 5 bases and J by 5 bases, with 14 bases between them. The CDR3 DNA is TGTGCCAGTAGTCTGGTGGGGGACGAAGATACGCAGTATTTT. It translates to CASSLVGDEDTQYF. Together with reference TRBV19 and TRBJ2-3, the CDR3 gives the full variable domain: DGGITQSPKYLFRKEGQNVTLSCEQNLNHDAMYWYRQDPGQGLRLIYYSQIVNDFQKGDIAEGYSVSREKKESFPLTVTSAQKNPTAFYLCASSLVGDEDTQYFGPGTRLTVL.

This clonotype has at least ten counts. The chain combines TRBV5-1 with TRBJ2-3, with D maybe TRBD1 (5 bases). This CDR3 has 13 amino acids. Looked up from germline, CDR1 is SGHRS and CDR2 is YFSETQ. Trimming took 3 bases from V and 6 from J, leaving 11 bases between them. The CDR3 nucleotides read TGCGCCAGCAGCTCGGACCGACAGGATACGCAGTATTTT. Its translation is CASSSDRQDTQYF.

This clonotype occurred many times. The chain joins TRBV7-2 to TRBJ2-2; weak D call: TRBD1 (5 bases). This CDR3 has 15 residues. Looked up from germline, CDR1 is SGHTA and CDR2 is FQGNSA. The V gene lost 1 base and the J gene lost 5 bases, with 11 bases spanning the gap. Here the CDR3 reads CASSLVSSGTGELFF. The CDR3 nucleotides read TGTGCCAGCAGCTTAGTCAGTTCAGGGACCGGGGAGCTGTTTTTT.

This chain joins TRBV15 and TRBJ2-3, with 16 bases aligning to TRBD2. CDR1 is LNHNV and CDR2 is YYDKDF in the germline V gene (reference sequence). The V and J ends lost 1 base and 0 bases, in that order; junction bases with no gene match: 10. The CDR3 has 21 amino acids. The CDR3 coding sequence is TGTGCCACCAGCAGAGCCCGCGGGACTAGCGGGGGGGTAGGAAGCACAGATACGCAGTATTTT. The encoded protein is CATSRARGTSGGVGSTDTQYF. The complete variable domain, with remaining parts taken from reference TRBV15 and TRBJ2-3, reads DAMVIQNPRYQVTQFGKPVTLSCSQTLNHNVMYWYQQKSSQAPKLLFHYYDKDFNNEADTPDNFQSRRPNTSFCFLDIRSPGLGDTAMYLCATSRARGTSGGVGSTDTQYFGPGTRLTVL.

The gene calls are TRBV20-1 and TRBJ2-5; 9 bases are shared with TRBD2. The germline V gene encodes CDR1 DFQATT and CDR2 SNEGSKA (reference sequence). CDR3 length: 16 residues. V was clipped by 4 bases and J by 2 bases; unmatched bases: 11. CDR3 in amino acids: CSAISGASGIQETQYF. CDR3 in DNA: TGCAGTGCTATCTCTGGGGCTAGCGGGATACAAGAGACCCAGTACTTC.

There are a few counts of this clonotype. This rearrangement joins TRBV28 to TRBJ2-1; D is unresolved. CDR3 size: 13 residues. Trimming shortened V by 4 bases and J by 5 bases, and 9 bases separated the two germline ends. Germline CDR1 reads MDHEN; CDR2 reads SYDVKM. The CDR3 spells CASSWGLHNEQFF. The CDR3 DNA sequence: TGTGCCAGCAGTTGGGGTCTCCACAATGAGCAGTTCTTC.

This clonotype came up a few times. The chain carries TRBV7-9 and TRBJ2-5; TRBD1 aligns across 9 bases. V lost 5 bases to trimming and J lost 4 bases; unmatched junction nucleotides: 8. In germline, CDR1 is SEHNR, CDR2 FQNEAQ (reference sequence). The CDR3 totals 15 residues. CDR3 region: CASSPPGQGRETQYF. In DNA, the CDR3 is TGTGCCAGCAGCCCCCCGGGACAGGGAAGAGAGACCCAGTACTTC.

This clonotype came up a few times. The CDR3 is CASSLGRGNTYGYTF. The CDR3 DNA sequence: TGCGCCAGCAGCTTGGGCAGGGGAAACACCTATGGCTACACCTTC. The chain recombines TRBV5-1 with TRBJ1-2; tentative D call: TRBD1 (6 bases). There are 15 residues in the CDR3. Trimming removed 0 bases from V and 4 bases from J, with 13 bases in between. Germline values: CDR1 SGHRS, CDR2 YFSETQ.

CDR3 protein: CASRKRGAENNEQFF. DNA for the CDR3: TGTGCCAGCAGAAAGAGGGGAGCGGAGAACAATGAGCAGTTCTTC. V usage is TRBV3-1 and J usage is TRBJ2-1; D may correspond to TRBD1 or TRBD2 (5 bases each). Trimming pared 6 bases from V and 5 bases from J, leaving 17 bases between. CDR1 is LGHDT, CDR2 YNNKEL, per germline (reference sequence). The CDR3 extends over 15 amino acids.

The DNA for the CDR3 is TGTGCCAGCGCAGGACAGGGAATCTACGAGCAGTACTTC. It is translated as CASAGQGIYEQYF. The chain uses TRBV6-1 and TRBJ2-7; 8 bases line up with TRBD1. There are 13 residues in the CDR3. Germline V gene data show CDR1 as MNHNS and CDR2 as SASEGT. V lost 8 bases and J lost 3; bases outside the gene matches: 6.

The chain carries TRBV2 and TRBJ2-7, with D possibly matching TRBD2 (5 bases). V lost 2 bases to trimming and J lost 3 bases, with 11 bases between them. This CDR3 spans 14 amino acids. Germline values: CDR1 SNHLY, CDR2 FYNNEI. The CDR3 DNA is TGTGCCAGCAGTGAAAGACGGGGAAACTACGAGCAGTACTTC. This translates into CASSERRGNYEQYF.

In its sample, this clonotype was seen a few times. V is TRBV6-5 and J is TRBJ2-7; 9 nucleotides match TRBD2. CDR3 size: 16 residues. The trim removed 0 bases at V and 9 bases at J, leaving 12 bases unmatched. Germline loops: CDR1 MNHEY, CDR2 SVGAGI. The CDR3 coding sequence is TGTGCCAGCAGTTACTCGTTGGCAGGCGGGGGGGGCAGGCAGTACTTC. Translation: CASSYSLAGGGGRQYF.

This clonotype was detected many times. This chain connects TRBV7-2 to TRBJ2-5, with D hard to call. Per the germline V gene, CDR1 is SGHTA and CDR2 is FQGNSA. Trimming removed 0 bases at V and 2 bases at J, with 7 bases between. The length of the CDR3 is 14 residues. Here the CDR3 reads CASSLAWRQETQYF. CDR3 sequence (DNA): TGTGCCAGCAGCTTAGCCTGGCGACAAGAGACCCAGTACTTC.

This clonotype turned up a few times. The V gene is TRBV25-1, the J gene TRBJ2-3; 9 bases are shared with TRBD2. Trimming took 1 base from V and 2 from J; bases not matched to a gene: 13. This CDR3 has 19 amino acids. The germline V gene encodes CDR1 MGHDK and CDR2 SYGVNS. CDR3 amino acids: CASSELEVGLAGTTDTQYF. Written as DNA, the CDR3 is TGTGCCAGCAGTGAATTAGAGGTTGGGCTAGCGGGGACCACAGATACGCAGTATTTT.

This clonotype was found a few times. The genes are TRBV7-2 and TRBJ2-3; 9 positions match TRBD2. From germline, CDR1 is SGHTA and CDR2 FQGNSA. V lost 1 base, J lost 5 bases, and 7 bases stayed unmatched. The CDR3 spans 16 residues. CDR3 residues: CASSLGLAGAQDTQYF. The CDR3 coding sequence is TGTGCCAGCAGCTTAGGGTTAGCGGGGGCCCAAGATACGCAGTATTTT.

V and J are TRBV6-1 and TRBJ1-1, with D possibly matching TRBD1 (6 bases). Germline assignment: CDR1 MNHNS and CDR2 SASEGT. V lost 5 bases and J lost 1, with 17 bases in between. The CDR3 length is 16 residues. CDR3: CASSPASRGANTEAFF. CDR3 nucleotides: TGTGCCAGCAGTCCCGCCTCGCGGGGGGCGAACACTGAAGCTTTCTTT.

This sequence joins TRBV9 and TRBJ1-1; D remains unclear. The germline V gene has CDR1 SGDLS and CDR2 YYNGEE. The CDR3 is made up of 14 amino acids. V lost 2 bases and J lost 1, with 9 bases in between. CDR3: CASSVTDQNTEAFF. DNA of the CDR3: TGTGCCAGCAGCGTTACCGACCAGAACACTGAAGCTTTCTTT.

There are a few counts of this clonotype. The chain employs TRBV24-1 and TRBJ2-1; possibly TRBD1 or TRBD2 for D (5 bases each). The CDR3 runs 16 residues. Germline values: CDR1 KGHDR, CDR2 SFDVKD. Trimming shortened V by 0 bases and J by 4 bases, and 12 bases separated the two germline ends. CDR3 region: CATSDLDGADYNEQFF. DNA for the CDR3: TGTGCCACCAGTGATTTGGACGGGGCCGATTACAATGAGCAGTTCTTC.

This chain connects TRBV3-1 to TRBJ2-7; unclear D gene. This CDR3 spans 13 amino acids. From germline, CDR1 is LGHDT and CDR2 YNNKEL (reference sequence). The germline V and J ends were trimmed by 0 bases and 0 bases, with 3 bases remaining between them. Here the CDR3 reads CASSQEVSYEQYF. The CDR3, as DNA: TGTGCCAGCAGCCAAGAGGTCTCCTACGAGCAGTACTTC.

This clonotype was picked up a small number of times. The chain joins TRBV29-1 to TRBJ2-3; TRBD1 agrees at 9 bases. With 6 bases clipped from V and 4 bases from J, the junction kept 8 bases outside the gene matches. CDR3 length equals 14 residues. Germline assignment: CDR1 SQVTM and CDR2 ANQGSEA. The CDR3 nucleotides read TGCAGCGTGACCGGGACAGGGTGGGCAGATACGCAGTATTTT. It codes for CSVTGTGWADTQYF.

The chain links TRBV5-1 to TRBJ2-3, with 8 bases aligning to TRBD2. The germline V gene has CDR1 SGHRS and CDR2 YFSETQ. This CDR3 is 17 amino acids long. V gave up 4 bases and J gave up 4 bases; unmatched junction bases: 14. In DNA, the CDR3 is TGCGCCAGCAGCAGCTGGCAGGGGACTAGTTTCTCAGATACGCAGTATTTT. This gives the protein CASSSWQGTSFSDTQYF.

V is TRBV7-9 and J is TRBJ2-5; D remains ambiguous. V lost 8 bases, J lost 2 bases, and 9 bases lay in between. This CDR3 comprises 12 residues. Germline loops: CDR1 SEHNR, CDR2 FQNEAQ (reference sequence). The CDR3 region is CASGHGQETQYF. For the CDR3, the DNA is TGTGCCAGCGGCCACGGTCAAGAGACCCAGTACTTC.

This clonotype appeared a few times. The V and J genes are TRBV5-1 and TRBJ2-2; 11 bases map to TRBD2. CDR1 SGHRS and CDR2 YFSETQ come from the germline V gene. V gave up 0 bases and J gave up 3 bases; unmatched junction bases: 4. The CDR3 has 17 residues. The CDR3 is CASSLVVLAGDTGELFF. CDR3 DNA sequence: TGCGCCAGCAGCTTGGTGGTACTAGCGGGGGACACCGGGGAGCTGTTTTTT.

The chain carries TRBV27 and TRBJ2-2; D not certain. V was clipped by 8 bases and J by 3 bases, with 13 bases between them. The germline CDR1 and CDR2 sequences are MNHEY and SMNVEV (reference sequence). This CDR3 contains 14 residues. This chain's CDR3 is CASAAVRYTGELFF. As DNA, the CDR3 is TGTGCCAGCGCTGCCGTTAGGTACACCGGGGAGCTGTTTTTT.

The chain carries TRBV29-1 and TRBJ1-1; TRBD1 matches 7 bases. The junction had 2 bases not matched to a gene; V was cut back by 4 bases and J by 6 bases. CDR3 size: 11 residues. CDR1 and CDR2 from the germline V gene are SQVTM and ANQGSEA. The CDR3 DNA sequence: TGCAGCGTTGCCAGGGGGGCTGAAGCTTTCTTT. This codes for CSVARGAEAFF.